The 27 T cell receptor beta chains below all came from one sample that was sequenced in a study of cytomegalovirus exposure and HLA in healthy donors. The PCR ran on 60 Vbeta and 13 Jbeta primers. TCRdb keeps only in-frame clones here, not all; method: immunoSEQ multiplex PCR. The table has under 200,000 clones, around 72% seen once. The material sequenced was PBMCs. These receptors originate from a woman aged 50 to 60 in good health and CMV-seropositive.

V and J are TRBV29-1 and TRBJ1-2, with a possible D match to TRBD1 (5 bases). From germline, CDR1 is SQVTM and CDR2 ANQGSEA. The ends were cut back, 7 bases at V and 7 bases at J, with 10 bases in the middle. The CDR3 extends over 10 amino acids. The CDR3: CSAWGRGYTF. In nucleotides, the CDR3 is TGCAGCGCCTGGGGCCGTGGCTACACCTTC.

This clone was found a few times. V gene TRBV27 combines with J gene TRBJ1-5; TRBD1 matches 11 bases. This CDR3 has 22 amino acids. Looked up from germline, CDR1 is MNHEY and CDR2 is SMNVEV (reference sequence). Trimming cost V 3 bases and J 4 bases; bases outside gene matches: 23. CDR3 residues: CASSFKPPERGGTGGTNQPQHF. In DNA, the CDR3 is TGTGCCAGCAGTTTCAAACCCCCAGAGAGAGGAGGGACAGGGGGTACGAATCAGCCCCAGCATTTT.

The CDR3 spells CASSLGRPGSNQPQHF. In DNA form, the CDR3 reads TGTGCCAGCTCATTGGGCCGGCCAGGGAGCAATCAGCCCCAGCATTTT. The genes are TRBV18 and TRBJ1-5; TRBD1 is a possible D gene (5 bases). Deletions cut 5 bases from V and 1 base from J, with 15 bases between. The germline CDR1 and CDR2 sequences are KGHSH and LQKENI. The length of the CDR3 is 16 residues.

The V gene is TRBV4-1, the J gene TRBJ2-5; the D gene is possibly TRBD1 (6 bases). Germline V lookup: CDR1 MGHRA, CDR2 YSYEKL. This CDR3 spans 14 amino acids. Trimming took off 1 base at V and 3 bases at J, with 9 bases between the two ends. CDR3 in amino acids: CASSQVGTKETQYF. The CDR3 bases are TGCGCCAGCAGCCAAGTAGGGACAAAAGAGACCCAGTACTTC.

In its sample, this clone was seen a few times. The chain has TRBV5-1 and TRBJ1-5; maybe TRBD1 (5 bases). Trimming took off 4 bases at V and 6 bases at J, with 17 bases between the two ends. CDR1 and CDR2 (germline): SGHRS, YFSETQ. The CDR3 length is 15 residues. CDR3 region: CASSPAAGPSQPQHF. The DNA for the CDR3 is TGCGCCAGCAGCCCAGCTGCGGGGCCCTCTCAGCCCCAGCATTTT.

The V call is TRBV27, the J call TRBJ2-1; TRBD2 aligns across 10 bases. The CDR3 is 15 residues long. Germline V gene data show CDR1 as MNHEY and CDR2 as SMNVEV (reference sequence). V gave up 6 bases and J gave up 5 bases; unmatched junction bases: 7. The CDR3 bases are TGTGCCAGCAGGCGGGGTCTAGCGGGAGACAATGAGCAGTTCTTC. Translated: CASRRGLAGDNEQFF.

This chain connects TRBV7-2 to TRBJ2-7; D unresolved. Germline CDR1 is SGHTA and CDR2 is FQGNSA. The CDR3 spans 14 residues. V dropped 2 bases and J dropped 0 bases, with 8 bases sitting between them. The CDR3 sequence is CASSLSGASYEQYF. CDR3 DNA: TGTGCCAGCAGCTTAAGTGGAGCCTCCTACGAGCAGTACTTC.

The chain carries TRBV27 and TRBJ2-3; 13 nucleotides line up with TRBD2. The ends lost 6 bases at V and 5 bases at J; junction bases unmatched: 11. Germline V gives CDR1 MNHEY, CDR2 SMNVEV (reference sequence). This CDR3 contains 17 residues. For the CDR3, the DNA is TGTGCCAGCAGCCCTCAAGGGACTAGCGGGATGATAGATACGCAGTATTTT. Its translation: CASSPQGTSGMIDTQYF.

This clone was seen just once. The chain links TRBV18 to TRBJ1-5; the D is unclear. In germline, CDR1 is KGHSH, CDR2 LQKENI. V was shortened by 3 bases and J by 0 bases, with 6 bases between the two germline ends. The CDR3 totals 14 residues. DNA for the CDR3: TGTGCCAGCTCACCGGAGAGTAGCAATCAGCCCCAGCATTTT. Its protein product is CASSPESSNQPQHF.

This chain links TRBV6-6 with TRBJ1-1; possible D gene TRBD1, 5 bases. Trimming pared 3 bases from V and 3 bases from J, leaving 11 bases between. The CDR3 sequence is 14 residues long. From germline, CDR1 is MNHNY and CDR2 SVGAGI (reference sequence). CDR3 sequence reads: CASSYLIGDTEAFF. CDR3 nucleotide sequence: TGTGCCAGCAGTTATTTGATAGGGGACACTGAAGCTTTCTTT.

The V gene is TRBV7-9, the J gene TRBJ1-2; 7 bases agree with TRBD1. Germline V CDR1 and CDR2: SEHNR, FQNEAQ (reference sequence). This CDR3 is 14 amino acids long. After removal of 7 bases from V and 10 bases from J, the junction contained 15 bases not matched to a gene. The CDR3 protein is CASIQAGTEGPYTF. Here the CDR3 DNA reads TGTGCCAGCATCCAGGCCGGGACAGAGGGCCCCTACACCTTC.

Turning to this clone: Other DNA sequences in this sample translate to the same CDR3. The V gene is TRBV7-8, the J gene TRBJ2-1; no definite D call. In germline, CDR1 is SGHVS, CDR2 FQNEAQ. V lost 9 bases and J lost 4, with 10 bases in between. The CDR3 runs to 12 residues. The CDR3 nucleotides read TGTGCCAGTAGCCCCCAATACAATGAGCAGTTCTTC. It encodes CASSPQYNEQFF.

The chain is built from TRBV29-1 and TRBJ2-5; TRBD1 matches 8 bases. V was pared by 4 bases and J by 0 bases, with 7 bases of the junction left unmatched. CDR1 is SQVTM and CDR2 is ANQGSEA in the germline V gene. The CDR3 is 15 residues long. In DNA form, the CDR3 reads TGCAGCGTTGCAAAGACAGGGGTACACCAAGAGACCCAGTACTTC. It translates to CSVAKTGVHQETQYF.

This clone turned up a few times. The CDR3 region is CASSLTGVKVAEAFF. Written as DNA, the CDR3 is TGTGCCAGCAGCCTGACGGGAGTTAAAGTGGCTGAAGCTTTCTTT. The chain links TRBV7-3 to TRBJ1-1; D is undetermined. CDR3 length equals 15 residues. Trimming cost V 5 bases and J 6 bases, with 19 bases left between them. CDR1 SGHTA and CDR2 FQGTGA come from the germline V gene.

The chain has TRBV7-8 and TRBJ2-7, with 10 nucleotides matching TRBD1. V lost 1 base, J lost 4 bases, and 4 bases stayed unmatched. Germline lookup yields CDR1 SGHVS and CDR2 FQNEAQ. This CDR3 contains 15 residues. This CDR3 reads CASSLDRDRGYEQYF. The CDR3 region has the DNA TGTGCCAGCAGCTTAGACCGGGACAGGGGATACGAGCAGTACTTC.

The J gene is TRBJ1-2, the V gene TRBV27, with TRBD1 as a possible D gene (6 bases). V lost 6 bases and J lost 3, with 14 bases in between. This CDR3 region has 14 residues. Germline values: CDR1 MNHEY, CDR2 SMNVEV (reference sequence). In DNA form, the CDR3 reads TGTGCCAGCAGACTTTCCGGACAGTACTATGGCTACACCTTC. Protein: CASRLSGQYYGYTF.

The V gene is TRBV9, the J gene TRBJ2-1; D perhaps matches TRBD1 (6 bases). The CDR3 is 13 amino acids. Trimming removed 3 bases at V and 4 bases at J, with 8 bases between. From germline, CDR1 is SGDLS and CDR2 YYNGEE. The CDR3 is CASSGDRYNEQFF. The CDR3, as DNA: TGTGCCAGCAGCGGTGACAGGTACAATGAGCAGTTCTTC.

This chain joins TRBV11-2 and TRBJ1-3, with a tentative D call TRBD1 (6 bases). CDR3 size: 15 residues. CDR1 is SGHAT, CDR2 FQNNGV, per germline. V was cut by 0 bases and J by 0 bases, with 6 bases left in between. In nucleotides, the CDR3 is TGTGCCAGCAGCTTAGAGGGGGCCTCTGGAAACACCATATATTTT. Amino acids: CASSLEGASGNTIYF.

The chain is built from TRBV29-1 and TRBJ2-1; 7 bases agree with TRBD1. This CDR3 has 13 residues. J lost 4 bases, V lost 7 bases, and 7 bases had no gene match. CDR1 is SQVTM and CDR2 is ANQGSEA in the germline V gene. The CDR3 DNA follows: TGCAGCGCCCCCGGGACAGCTTACAATGAGCAGTTCTTC. It translates to CSAPGTAYNEQFF.

This clone has just a few counts. The chain recombines TRBV18 with TRBJ2-7, with TRBD2 matching over 9 bases. CDR3 length equals 18 residues. CDR1 and CDR2 (germline): KGHSH, LQKENI. With 2 bases clipped from V and 3 bases from J, the junction kept 14 bases outside the gene matches. CDR3 DNA sequence: TGTGCCAGCTCACCATCGCGGGGGGGCCGTTCGTGGCACTACGAGCAGTACTTC. Translating it yields CASSPSRGGRSWHYEQYF.

The chain recombines TRBV7-2 with TRBJ1-6; unclear D gene. The CDR3 length is 14 residues. The germline V gene encodes CDR1 SGHTA and CDR2 FQGNSA. V was shortened by 5 bases and J by 10 bases, with 15 bases between the two germline ends. CDR3 loop: CASSPGHGESPLHF. The CDR3 coding sequence is TGTGCCAGCAGCCCGGGTCATGGAGAGTCACCCCTCCACTTT.

V usage is TRBV9 and J usage is TRBJ2-2; D perhaps matches TRBD2 (6 bases). Germline V gene lookup returns CDR1 SGDLS and CDR2 YYNGEE. The V end was cut by 0 bases, the J end by 0 bases, with 9 bases between. CDR3 size: 16 residues. The CDR3 coding sequence is TGTGCCAGCAGCGTAGTGGGGGGTTCGAACACCGGGGAGCTGTTTTTT. It yields the protein CASSVVGGSNTGELFF.

The CDR3 sequence: CASSLHLPGQGAWETQYF. The CDR3 DNA reads TGTGCCAGCAGCCTCCACCTACCGGGACAGGGGGCGTGGGAGACCCAGTACTTC. The chain uses TRBV2 and TRBJ2-5, with TRBD1 identical over 12 bases. Trimming removed 6 bases from V and 5 bases from J; junction bases left unmatched: 16. CDR1 is SNHLY and CDR2 is FYNNEI in the germline V gene. The CDR3 contains 18 residues.

This chain joins TRBV4-1 and TRBJ1-2, with 8 bases fitting TRBD1. The CDR3 spans 14 residues. Germline assignment: CDR1 MGHRA and CDR2 YSYEKL. Trimming cost V 0 bases and J 7 bases; bases outside gene matches: 4. For the CDR3, the DNA is TGCGCCAGCAGCCAAGATCAGGGGGCGGTTGGCTACACCTTC. It specifies CASSQDQGAVGYTF.

The chain couples TRBV7-9 to TRBJ2-7; weak D call: TRBD1 (6 bases). Germline V gene sequence: CDR1 SEHNR, CDR2 FQNEAQ (reference sequence). V lost 4 bases and J lost 3, with 10 bases in between. CDR3 length: 13 residues. The chain's CDR3 is CASSSDSFYEQYF. The CDR3 nucleotides read TGTGCCAGCAGCTCGGACAGTTTCTACGAGCAGTACTTC.

The rearrangement uses TRBV27 and TRBJ2-3; 7 bases fit TRBD2. This CDR3 spans 16 amino acids. Germline assignment: CDR1 MNHEY and CDR2 SMNVEV (reference sequence). With 2 bases clipped from V and 2 bases from J, the junction kept 7 bases outside the gene matches. CDR3 bases: TGTGCCAGCAGTTTAAACGGGAGGATCCTCACAGATACGCAGTATTTT. The encoded protein is CASSLNGRILTDTQYF.

The rearrangement links TRBV9 to TRBJ2-5, with D perhaps matching TRBD1 (7 bases). Trimming took 4 bases from V and 1 from J, leaving 17 bases between them. Germline CDR1 reads SGDLS; CDR2 reads YYNGEE. CDR3 length equals 16 residues. CDR3 loop: CASSFRGVASQETQYF. The CDR3 nucleotides are TGTGCCAGCAGCTTCAGGGGGGTGGCGAGCCAAGAGACCCAGTACTTC.